This T cell receptor (beta chain) comes out of a study of CXCR3-negative and CXCR3-positive naive CD8 T cells. General observations from the study: Naive cells with CXCR3 showed TRB CDR3s that were more hydrophobic than those in CXCR3-negative naive cells. Both naive subsets showed comparably high diversity, and memory CD8+ cells showed much lower diversity.

Comments on this clonotype: Its antigen is currently unknown.

The method, 5' RACE with UMI labels, was used to prepare the TRB cDNA libraries. TCRdb re-called the 5' RACE reads and shows each CDR3 protein once, DNA omitted. The sample totals around 140,000 distinct CDR3 sequences. Looked up from germline, CDR1 is SQVTM and CDR2 is ANQGSEA. This CDR3 is built from 12 residues. Sorting yielded triplicates of 300,000 cells for each CD8+ T cell subset. The TCR originated in a human donor in good health. Some clones in this sample may be carry-over from other donors' samples. This sequence joins TRBV29-1 and TRBJ2-1; TCRdb designates TRBD1, a call that cannot be tested without DNA. The sequenced sample was naive CXCR3+ CD8+ T cells from blood. Subset in this sample: CD45RO-CCR7+CD27+CD95- naive CD8+ T cells expressing CXCR3 (TNR3+). The CDR3 sequence: CSVEVQGNEQFF.